This T cell receptor (beta chain) is from a study of Graves' ophthalmopathy and Graves' hyperthyroidism. Amplified material comprised TCR beta CDR3 regions derived from RNA transcripts. The workflow started with a first-round RT-PCR run with HTBI primers and then moved on to a second-round multiplex PCR. TCRdb used MiXCR to reprocess the multiplex PCR reads, holding one entry per CDR3 protein. Of a few hundred thousand distinct CDR3 sequences in the sample, 15% to 20% were seen once. Germline CDR1 reads MNHNS; CDR2 reads SASEGT. The CDR3 has 13 amino acids. Trimming shortened V by 6 bases and J by 4 bases, and 12 bases separated the two germline ends. This clonotype was picked up many times.

V gene TRBV6-1 combines with J gene TRBJ1-1; D call uncertain. The sequencing input was peripheral blood. The clonotype originates from a woman aged 18-35 years with Graves' ophthalmopathy. In nucleotides, the CDR3 is TGTGCCAGCAGGGCTGACACCTTCACTGAAGCTTTCTTT. This sequence encodes CASRADTFTEAFF.